The TCR beta chain under discussion was sequenced for a study of identical twins. In the case of this clonotype: As yet, its antigen is unknown.

This CDR3 contains 12 residues. CDR1 and CDR2 (germline): SGHVS, FQNEAQ. V shed 1 base and J shed 12 bases, with 10 bases lying between them. Study observations and caveats: Model-predicted out-of-frame TCR alpha sharing fell below observed values in monozygotic twins. The authors noted that invariant MAIT and iNKT cells could partly confound zero-insertion analyses. Cross-sectional statistical analysis was relied on for the conclusions, without the same donors being followed.

In TCRdb, the 5' RACE reads were re-called with MiXCR into one record per CDR3 protein. This table holds hundreds of thousands of distinct CDR3 sequences, around 6% found once. Material for sequencing was naive T cells sorted from blood. This TCR was recovered from a man between 18 and 29 years old in good health. The chain is built from TRBV7-8 and TRBJ2-1; tentative D call: TRBD1 (6 bases). The CDR3 DNA reads as TGTGCCAGCAGCTTAGTCGGGACAATGCAGTTCTTC. Its protein is CASSLVGTMQFF.